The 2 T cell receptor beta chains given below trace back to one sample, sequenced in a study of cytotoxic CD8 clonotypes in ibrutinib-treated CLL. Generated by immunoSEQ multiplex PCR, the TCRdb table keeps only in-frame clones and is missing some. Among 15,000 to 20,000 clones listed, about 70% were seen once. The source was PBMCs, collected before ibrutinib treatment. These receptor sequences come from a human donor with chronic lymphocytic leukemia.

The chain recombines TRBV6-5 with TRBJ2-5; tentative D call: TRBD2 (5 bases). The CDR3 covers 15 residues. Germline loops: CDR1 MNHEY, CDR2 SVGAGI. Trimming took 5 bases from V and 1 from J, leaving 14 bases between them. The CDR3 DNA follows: TGTGCCAGCAGTGGAGGACCGGGAATCCAAGAGACCCAGTACTTC. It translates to CASSGGPGIQETQYF.

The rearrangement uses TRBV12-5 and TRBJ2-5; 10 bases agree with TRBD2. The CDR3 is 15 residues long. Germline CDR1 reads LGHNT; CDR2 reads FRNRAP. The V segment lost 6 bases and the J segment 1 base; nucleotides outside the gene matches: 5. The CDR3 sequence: CASGLSGGAQETQYF. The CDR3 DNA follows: TGTGCTAGTGGATTAAGCGGGGGGGCCCAAGAGACCCAGTACTTC.